The clone carrying this TCR beta chain was counted only a few times. Its specificity is not known. Combined were second doses at about 4 or about 12 weeks. Assay: immunoSEQ multiplex PCR; the TCRdb copy retains only in-frame clones and omits some. The sample lists some 150,000 clones, 89% seen once, with 1.5% to 2% in the top ten. V trimming: 0 bases; J trimming: 0 bases; junction bases outside the gene matches: 8. CDR1 LGHNA and CDR2 YSLEER come from the germline V gene. The CDR3 runs 18 residues. The sample originates from a study of T cell responses to AZD1222 COVID-19 vaccine. Study-wide findings and caveats: Only five or six individuals given AZD1222 were seropositive at baseline. There were repertoire samples only from the period after the peak T cell response. Donors, mostly white British, included more females; clonal diversity was possibly underestimated.

The rearrangement joins TRBV4-3 to TRBJ2-3, with 8 bases aligning to TRBD2. Sequences were derived from peripheral blood, sampled 28 days after the second AZD1222 dose. This clonotype was sampled from an adult who received the AZD1222 COVID-19 vaccine. The DNA for the CDR3 is TGCGCCAGCAGCCAAGATCTCACTAGCGGTACTAGCACAGATACGCAGTATTTT. Its translation is CASSQDLTSGTSTDTQYF.